The rows below give T cell receptor beta chains drawn from one sample of a study of blood T cell repertoires in COVID-19. The table came from immunoSEQ multiplex PCR; TCRdb's copy has only in-frame clones and leaves some out. The data hold 200,000 to 250,000 clones, with 75% to 90% observed a single time. Sample: peripheral blood. These receptors came from a woman in her sixties or seventies with COVID-19, enrolled during active disease. Each CDR3 is given with its conserved first and last residue.

CDR3 | V
CASSLGVLSTDTQYF | TRBV7-9
CASSPNMGDPYGYTF | TRBV18
CSVSQGGIQPQHF | TRBV29-1
CASSPQQSYGYTF | TRBV27
CASSLLGHPSGNTIYF | TRBV7-2
CASSPGQGALGTEAFF | TRBV27
CAIGGARDTEAFF | TRBV6-5
CASSPRTGAYNEQFF | TRBV7-2
CASSLDSGVGPQHF | TRBV5-4
CASNLDSAANYGYTF | TRBV5-1
CASSSKDRVNSPLHF | TRBV5-4
CASSLQGFREKLFF | TRBV11-2
CASSRTAYNAYEQYF | TRBV5-5
CASFDTLRSPLHF | TRBV18
CASSLGLAGGPGATDTQYF | TRBV5-6
CAISVETGRSEQYF | TRBV10-3
CASRFARANGYTF | TRBV19
CASRGRSNEKLFF | TRBV28
CASRYTGTGNTIGGYTF | TRBV19
CASSTQGQPQHF | TRBV3-1/TRBV3-2
CASGLGGLGGGETQYF | TRBV12-5
CASSQGQGGPYGYTF | TRBV7-2
CASTATPGLAGLLGNNEQFF | TRBV27
CASSVYGEQFF | TRBV2
CATSFQTGELFF | TRBV5-6
CASSQLGGGLGTQYF | TRBV7-2
CAWSVGAVYNEQFF | TRBV30
CASSLEGHRSQSFWNTIYF | TRBV5-6
CASSLPSNEQFF | TRBV5-1
CASSPTIGGRAYNEQFF | TRBV9
CASSTGTSGLETQYF | TRBV7-2
CASSLYTIQETQYF | TRBV7-9
CASGLVARTEAFF | TRBV12-5
CAWSGLAGASYEQYF | TRBV30
CASSLNRNTEAFF | TRBV27
CATSDPGTSGRIDEQYF | TRBV24-1
CASSLSGGTYTQYF | TRBV5-1